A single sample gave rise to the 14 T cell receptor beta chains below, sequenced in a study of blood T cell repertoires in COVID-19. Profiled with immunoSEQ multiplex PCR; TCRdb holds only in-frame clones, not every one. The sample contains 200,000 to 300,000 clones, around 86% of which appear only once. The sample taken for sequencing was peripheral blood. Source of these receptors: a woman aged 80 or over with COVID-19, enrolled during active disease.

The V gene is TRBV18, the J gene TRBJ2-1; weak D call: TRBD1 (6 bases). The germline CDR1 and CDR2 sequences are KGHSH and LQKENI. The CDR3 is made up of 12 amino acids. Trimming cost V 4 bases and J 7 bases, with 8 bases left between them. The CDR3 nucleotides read TGTGCCAGCTCACTGAGGGGGAATGAGCAGTTCTTC. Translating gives CASSLRGNEQFF.

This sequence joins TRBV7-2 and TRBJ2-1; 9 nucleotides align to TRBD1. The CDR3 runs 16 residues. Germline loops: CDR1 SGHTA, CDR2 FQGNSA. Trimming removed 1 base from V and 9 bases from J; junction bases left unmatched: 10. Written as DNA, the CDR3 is TGTGCCAGCAGCTTAGGGGGGGACAGGGTAATGAGTGAGCAGTTCTTC. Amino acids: CASSLGGDRVMSEQFF. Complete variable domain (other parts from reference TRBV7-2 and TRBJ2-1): GAGVSQSPSNKVTEKGKDVELRCDPISGHTALYWYRQSLGQGLEFLIYFQGNSAPDKSGLPSDRFSAERTGGSVSTLTIQRTQQEDSAVYLCASSLGGDRVMSEQFFGPGTRLTVL.

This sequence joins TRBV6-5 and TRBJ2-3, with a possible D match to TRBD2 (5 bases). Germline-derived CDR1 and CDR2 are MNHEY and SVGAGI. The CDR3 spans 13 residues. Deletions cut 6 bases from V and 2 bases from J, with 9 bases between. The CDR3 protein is CASSRRLTDTQYF. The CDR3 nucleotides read TGTGCCAGCAGCAGGAGGCTCACAGATACGCAGTATTTT.

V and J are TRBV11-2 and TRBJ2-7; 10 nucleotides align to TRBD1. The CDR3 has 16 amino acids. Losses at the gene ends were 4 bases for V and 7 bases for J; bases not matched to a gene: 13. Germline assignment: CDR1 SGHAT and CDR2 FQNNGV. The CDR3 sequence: CASSYRGGQGQFEQYF. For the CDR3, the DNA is TGTGCCAGCAGCTACCGTGGGGGACAGGGGCAATTTGAGCAGTACTTC.

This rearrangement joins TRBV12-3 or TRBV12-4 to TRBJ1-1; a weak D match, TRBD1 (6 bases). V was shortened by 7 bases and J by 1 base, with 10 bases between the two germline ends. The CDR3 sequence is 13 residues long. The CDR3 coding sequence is TGTGCCAGCACGGACAGCCCGAACACTGAAGCTTTCTTT. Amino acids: CASTDSPNTEAFF.

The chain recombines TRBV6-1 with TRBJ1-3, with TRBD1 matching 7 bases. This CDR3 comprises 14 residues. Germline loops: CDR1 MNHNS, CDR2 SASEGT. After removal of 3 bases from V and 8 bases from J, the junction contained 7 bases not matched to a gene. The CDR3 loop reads CASSDNQGGHTIYF. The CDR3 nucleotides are TGTGCCAGCAGTGACAACCAGGGGGGCCACACCATATATTTT.

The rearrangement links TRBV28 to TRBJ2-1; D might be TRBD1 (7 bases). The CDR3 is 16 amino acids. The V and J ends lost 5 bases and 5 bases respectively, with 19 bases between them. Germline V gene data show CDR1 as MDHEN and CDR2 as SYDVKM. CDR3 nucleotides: TGTGCCAGCAGTACCTGGAGGGGGCGCGGAAACAATGAGCAGTTCTTC. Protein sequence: CASSTWRGRGNNEQFF.

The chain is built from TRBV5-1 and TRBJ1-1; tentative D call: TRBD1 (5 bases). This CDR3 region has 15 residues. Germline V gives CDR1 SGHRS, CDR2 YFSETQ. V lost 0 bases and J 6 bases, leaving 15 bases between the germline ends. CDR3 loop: CASSLGAGGTAEAFF. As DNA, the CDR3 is TGCGCCAGCAGCTTGGGGGCCGGAGGGACGGCTGAAGCTTTCTTT.

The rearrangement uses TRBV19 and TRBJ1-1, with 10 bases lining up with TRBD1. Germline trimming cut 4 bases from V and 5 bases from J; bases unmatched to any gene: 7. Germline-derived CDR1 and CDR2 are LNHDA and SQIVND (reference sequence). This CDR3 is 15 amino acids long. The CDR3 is CASSRSGTGVTEAFF. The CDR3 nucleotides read TGTGCCAGTAGTAGATCCGGGACAGGGGTTACTGAAGCTTTCTTT.

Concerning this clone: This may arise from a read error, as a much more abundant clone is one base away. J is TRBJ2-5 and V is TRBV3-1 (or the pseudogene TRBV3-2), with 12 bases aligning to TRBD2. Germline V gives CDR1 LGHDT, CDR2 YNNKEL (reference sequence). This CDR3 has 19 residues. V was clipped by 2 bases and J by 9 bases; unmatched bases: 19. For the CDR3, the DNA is TGTGCCAGCAGCCAACCGTCTAGCGGGGGGGCCTGGGTCGTTGAGGCCCAGTACTTC. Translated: CASSQPSSGGAWVVEAQYF.

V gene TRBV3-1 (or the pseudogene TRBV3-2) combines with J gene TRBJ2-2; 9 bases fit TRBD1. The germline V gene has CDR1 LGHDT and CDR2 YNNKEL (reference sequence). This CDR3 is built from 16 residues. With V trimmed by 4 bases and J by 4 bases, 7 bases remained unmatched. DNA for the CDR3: TGTGCCAGCAGCCCCCGTACAGGGGGCCTCACCGGGGAGCTGTTTTTT. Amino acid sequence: CASSPRTGGLTGELFF.

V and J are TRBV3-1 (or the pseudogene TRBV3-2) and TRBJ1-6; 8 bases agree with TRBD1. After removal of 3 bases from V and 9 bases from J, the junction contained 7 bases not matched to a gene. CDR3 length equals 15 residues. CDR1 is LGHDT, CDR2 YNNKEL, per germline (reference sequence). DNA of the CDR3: TGTGCCAGCAGCCAGGACAGGGTATTCGGTTCACCCCTCCACTTT. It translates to CASSQDRVFGSPLHF.

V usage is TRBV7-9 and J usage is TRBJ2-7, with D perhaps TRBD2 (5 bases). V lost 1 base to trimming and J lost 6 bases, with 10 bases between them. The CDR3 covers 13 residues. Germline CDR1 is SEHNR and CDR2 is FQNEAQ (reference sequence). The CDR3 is CASSLDGVGEQYV. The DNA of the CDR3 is TGTGCCAGCAGCTTAGACGGGGTCGGCGAGCAGTACGTC.

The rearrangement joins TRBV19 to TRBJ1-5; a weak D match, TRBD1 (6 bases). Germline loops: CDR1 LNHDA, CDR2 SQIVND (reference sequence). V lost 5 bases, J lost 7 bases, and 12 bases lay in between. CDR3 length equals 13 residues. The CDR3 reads CASSSTGGQPQHF. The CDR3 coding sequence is TGTGCCAGTAGTTCGACAGGTGGCCAGCCCCAGCATTTT.